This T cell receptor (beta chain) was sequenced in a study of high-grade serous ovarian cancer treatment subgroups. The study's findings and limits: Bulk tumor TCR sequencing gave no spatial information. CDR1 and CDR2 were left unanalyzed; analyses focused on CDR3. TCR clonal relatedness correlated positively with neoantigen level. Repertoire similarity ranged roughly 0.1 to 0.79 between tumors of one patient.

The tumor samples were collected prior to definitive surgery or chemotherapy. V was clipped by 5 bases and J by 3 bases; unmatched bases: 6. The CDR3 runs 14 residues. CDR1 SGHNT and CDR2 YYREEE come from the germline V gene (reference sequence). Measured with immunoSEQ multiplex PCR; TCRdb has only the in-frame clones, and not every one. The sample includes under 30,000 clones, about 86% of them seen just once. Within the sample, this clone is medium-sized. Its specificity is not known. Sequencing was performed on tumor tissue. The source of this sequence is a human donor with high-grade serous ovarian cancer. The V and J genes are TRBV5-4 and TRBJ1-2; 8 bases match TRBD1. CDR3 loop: CASRLQGVDYGYTF. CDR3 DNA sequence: TGTGCCAGCAGGTTACAGGGGGTTGACTATGGCTACACCTTC.